The 10 T cell receptor beta chains given below trace back to one sample, sequenced in a study of shared clonotypes between healthy human individuals. The method was immunoSEQ multiplex PCR; TCRdb's version includes in-frame clones alone and lacks a portion of them. The repertoire holds about 1.5 million clones, with approximately 98% as singletons. Sample: naive CD4+ T cells sorted from blood. The subset: CD45RA+ positively selected. The origin of the receptors is a young man in good health.

The chain joins TRBV6-1 to TRBJ2-7; 13 positions match TRBD2. The junction had 5 bases not matched to a gene; V was cut back by 8 bases and J by 4 bases. This CDR3 is built from 14 residues. The V gene's germline CDR1 is MNHNS and CDR2 SASEGT. CDR3 region: CASGRTSGSYEQYF. CDR3 DNA sequence: TGTGCCAGCGGAAGGACTAGCGGGAGTTACGAGCAGTACTTC.

CDR3 sequence reads: CASSQNSRGAEAFF. The CDR3 coding sequence is TGCGCCAGCAGCCAGAACTCTCGCGGCGCTGAAGCTTTCTTT. This chain links TRBV4-3 with TRBJ1-1; D gene uncertain. The CDR3 extends over 14 amino acids. CDR1 and CDR2 (germline): LGHNA, YSLEER. V was cut by 3 bases and J by 6 bases, with 14 bases left in between.

The chain links TRBV21-1 to TRBJ1-5; the table's TRBD1 call for D was not verified on the DNA. TRBV21-1 is annotated as a pseudogene. The CDR3 contains 15 residues. The CDR3 reads CASSSTGWGNQPQHF. The CDR3 DNA reads as TGTGCCAGCAGCAGTACAGGGTGGGGTAATCAGCCCCAGCATTTT.

The V and J genes are TRBV6-5 and TRBJ2-7; no reliable D call. This CDR3 has 14 amino acids. Trimming shortened V by 4 bases and J by 6 bases, and 16 bases separated the two germline ends. CDR1 and CDR2 (germline): MNHEY, SVGAGI. CDR3 region: CASSFRPHVSEQYF. The CDR3 DNA reads TGTGCCAGCAGTTTTCGGCCGCATGTATCCGAGCAGTACTTC.

To note about this clone: Other DNA sequences in this specimen translate into the identical CDR3. The chain is built from TRBV5-1 and TRBJ1-1; 7 nucleotides match TRBD1. V lost 2 bases, J lost 2 bases, and 3 bases stayed unmatched. Per the germline V gene, CDR1 is SGHRS and CDR2 is YFSETQ. The CDR3 sequence is 14 residues long. This CDR3 is CASSFGTVNTEAFF. CDR3 DNA sequence: TGCGCCAGCAGCTTCGGGACAGTCAACACTGAAGCTTTCTTT.

This chain uses TRBV29-1 with TRBJ2-7, with 11 positions matching TRBD2. Germline V gene lookup returns CDR1 SQVTM and CDR2 ANQGSEA. V lost 4 bases and J lost 6; bases outside the gene matches: 5. CDR3 length equals 13 residues. The CDR3 region is CSVGRLAGSEQYF. DNA for the CDR3: TGCAGCGTTGGGAGACTAGCGGGAAGCGAGCAGTACTTC.

This clone is a singleton in its sample. The chain is built from TRBV6-6 and TRBJ2-3; D ambiguous. Per the germline V gene, CDR1 is MNHNY and CDR2 is SVGAGI (reference sequence). This CDR3 has 12 residues. The germline V and J ends were trimmed by 5 bases and 1 base, with 4 bases remaining between them. As DNA, the CDR3 is TGTGCCAGCAGTCCCGGCACAGATACGCAGTATTTT. Its protein is CASSPGTDTQYF.

The chain is built from TRBV9 and TRBJ1-4; D is unclear. The CDR3 is made up of 13 amino acids. Germline CDR1 and CDR2: SGDLS and YYNGEE. V gave up 0 bases and J gave up 4 bases, with 4 bases separating them. CDR3 residues: CASSVVSNEKLFF. Written as DNA, the CDR3 is TGTGCCAGCAGCGTAGTGAGTAATGAAAAACTGTTTTTT.

The J gene is TRBJ2-5, the V gene TRBV13; no firm D call. The CDR3 runs to 12 residues. CDR1 is PRHDT, CDR2 FYEKMQ, per germline (reference sequence). Deletions cut 5 bases from V and 6 bases from J, with 10 bases between. The CDR3 bases are TGTGCCAGCAGCCACAAAGGGAAGACCCAGTACTTC. Translating it yields CASSHKGKTQYF.

V usage is TRBV19 and J usage is TRBJ2-2; 8 bases align to TRBD2. Looked up from germline, CDR1 is LNHDA and CDR2 is SQIVND (reference sequence). The CDR3 totals 15 residues. Germline trimming cut 7 bases from V and 6 bases from J; bases unmatched to any gene: 10. In DNA form, the CDR3 reads TGTGCCAGTACCCTCCCCGGGGGGGTGGCCGGGGAGCTGTTTTTT. It encodes CASTLPGGVAGELFF.